This T cell receptor beta chain emerged from a study of human T cells and chemical hapten exposure. Study-wide context: From small differences in pooled library volume came most of the variation in per-sample TCR yields.

CDR1 and CDR2 (germline): DFQATT, SNEGSKA (reference sequence). This CDR3 is 15 amino acids long. V shed 3 bases and J 6 bases; nucleotides not matched to a gene: 10. TCRdb reanalysed the RACE reads using MiXCR and keeps one entry per CDR3 protein. The table includes about 250,000 distinct CDR3 sequences, about 7.7% detected once. Time point meaning: pre-sensitization, week 0. Treatment denoted: therapeutic diphenylcyclopropenone sensitization with weekly scalp DPC. The receptor was derived from a man aged 18 to 35 with alopecia areata. Some clones in this sample may be carry-over from other donors' samples. The material was whole blood, obtained in connection with sensitization to the hapten diphenylcyclopropenone (DPC). The chain has TRBV20-1 and TRBJ2-2; 7 bases are a match to TRBD2. As DNA, the CDR3 is TGCAGTGCTAGCACCGGACTAGTTCGATCCGGGGAGCTGTTTTTT. This sequence encodes CSASTGLVRSGELFF.